The 22 T cell receptor beta chains below all came from one sample that was sequenced in a study of identical twins. TCRdb used MiXCR to reprocess the 5' RACE reads, holding one entry per CDR3 protein. Among around 490,000 distinct CDR3 sequences listed, approximately 20% were seen once. The same data also went into a second study, on yellow fever vaccine responses in identical twins.

Material: CD4+ T cells sorted from blood. These TCRs come from a woman aged 18-29 years in good health.

The J gene is TRBJ2-2, the V gene TRBV11-2; D gene unclear. This CDR3 contains 15 residues. V dropped 5 bases and J dropped 4 bases, with 14 bases sitting between them. Germline loops: CDR1 SGHAT, CDR2 FQNNGV. CDR3 DNA sequence: TGTGCCAGCAGCCTCTCCGACCCGAGCACCGGGGAGCTGTTTTTT. Protein: CASSLSDPSTGELFF.

In this sample, this clonotype turned up a few times. The J gene is TRBJ1-1, the V gene TRBV7-6, with a tentative D call TRBD1 (6 bases). The CDR3 loop spans 14 amino acids. Germline V gene data show CDR1 as SGHVS and CDR2 as FNYEAQ. V was shortened by 5 bases and J by 1 base, with 11 bases between the two germline ends. CDR3 DNA: TGTGCCAGCAGCCGGGACACAGCGAACACTGAAGCTTTCTTT. Its protein is CASSRDTANTEAFF.

CDR3 loop: CASSLDFALAGVKNIQYF. The CDR3 coding sequence is TGTGCCAGCAGCTTAGATTTCGCGCTAGCGGGGGTTAAAAACATTCAGTACTTC. The chain couples TRBV11-2 to TRBJ2-4; 10 positions match TRBD2. Germline lookup yields CDR1 SGHAT and CDR2 FQNNGV. The CDR3 is made up of 18 amino acids. V gave up 0 bases and J gave up 4 bases; unmatched junction bases: 9.

The chain has TRBV12-3 or TRBV12-4 and TRBJ1-5; no definite D call. The V end was cut by 1 base, the J end by 7 bases, with 5 bases between. The length of the CDR3 is 12 residues. CDR3 nucleotide sequence: TGTGCCAGCAGTTTAGGGTTCCAGCCCCAGCATTTT. This codes for CASSLGFQPQHF.

The V and J genes are TRBV2 and TRBJ2-1, with 8 bases matching TRBD2. Germline V CDR1 and CDR2: SNHLY, FYNNEI. CDR3 length: 14 residues. V was clipped by 6 bases and J by 3 bases; unmatched bases: 4. CDR3 protein: CASRTGLGYNEQFF. The CDR3 DNA is TGTGCCAGCAGGACGGGACTAGGCTACAATGAGCAGTTCTTC.

This chain links TRBV7-9 with TRBJ1-3, with a possible D match to TRBD1 (5 bases). Trimming cost V 5 bases and J 0 bases, with 11 bases left between them. Germline loops: CDR1 SEHNR, CDR2 FQNEAQ (reference sequence). The CDR3 contains 15 residues. The CDR3 DNA is TGTGCCAGCAGCCGACAGCGCAACTCTGGAAACACCATATATTTT. This encodes CASSRQRNSGNTIYF.

This clonotype was counted at least ten times. The chain recombines TRBV27 with TRBJ2-3, with 7 bases matching TRBD2. Germline CDR1 is MNHEY and CDR2 is SMNVEV (reference sequence). V shed 6 bases and J 5 bases; nucleotides not matched to a gene: 8. The CDR3 runs 14 residues. The CDR3 is CASSPLAEGDTQYF. The CDR3 region has the DNA TGTGCCAGCAGCCCTCTAGCGGAGGGAGATACGCAGTATTTT.

The genes are TRBV7-2 and TRBJ2-3; TRBD2 matches 9 bases. Germline lookup yields CDR1 SGHTA and CDR2 FQGNSA. The V segment lost 5 bases and the J segment 2 bases; nucleotides outside the gene matches: 14. The CDR3 consists of 18 residues. CDR3 sequence reads: CASSLPRGGIISTDTQYF. The CDR3 DNA follows: TGTGCCAGCAGCCTACCGCGGGGGGGCATCATATCCACAGATACGCAGTATTTT.

The chain has TRBV6-1 and TRBJ2-3; 11 bases map to TRBD2. In germline, CDR1 is MNHNS, CDR2 SASEGT. V dropped 11 bases and J dropped 3; count of bases not matched to a gene: 10. This CDR3 has 15 residues. Written as DNA, the CDR3 is TGTGCCGTTTGGGCCGGGACTAGCGGTACAGATACGCAGTATTTT. It specifies CAVWAGTSGTDTQYF.

The chain recombines TRBV15 with TRBJ2-1; 8 nucleotides line up with TRBD2. The CDR3 contains 15 residues. Trimming took 3 bases from V and 6 from J; bases not matched to a gene: 7. Germline CDR1 and CDR2: LNHNV and YYDKDF (reference sequence). CDR3 nucleotide sequence: TGTGCCACCAGCAGGTCCAGACTAGCGATCAATGAGCAGTTCTTC. The encoded protein is CATSRSRLAINEQFF.

This clonotype showed up just a few times. Germline is not matched at one junction end, which may reflect a read error. The chain joins TRBV2 to TRBJ2-1, with D perhaps matching TRBD1 or TRBD2 (5 bases each). CDR1 is SNHLY and CDR2 is FYNNEI in the germline V gene. This CDR3 is built from 11 residues. CDR3 DNA: TGTGCCAGCAGCGAGGGGAACATGGTCCTCTTC. The encoded protein is CASSEGNMVLF.

CDR3 in amino acids: CASSPTSGEKTQYF. DNA of the CDR3: TGTGCCAGCAGTCCAACTAGCGGCGAAAAGACCCAGTACTTC. This chain joins TRBV2 and TRBJ2-5; 8 nucleotides match TRBD2. Germline values: CDR1 SNHLY, CDR2 FYNNEI. The CDR3 loop spans 14 amino acids. The V gene end was trimmed by 5 bases and the J gene end by 6 bases; junction bases not matched to a gene: 8.

The CDR3 loop reads CASSQAEGQANYGYTF. The CDR3 nucleotides read TGTGCCAGCAGCCAAGCTGAGGGACAAGCTAACTATGGCTACACCTTC. This rearrangement joins TRBV4-2 to TRBJ1-2; maybe TRBD1 (6 bases). The CDR3 length is 16 residues. The ends were cut back, 1 base at V and 0 bases at J, with 12 bases in the middle. Germline V gene sequence: CDR1 LGHNA, CDR2 YNFKEQ.

The rearrangement uses TRBV7-8 and TRBJ2-5; D is undetermined. V lost 6 bases, J lost 4 bases, and 12 bases lay in between. CDR1 SGHVS and CDR2 FQNEAQ come from the germline V gene. The CDR3 is 13 residues long. For the CDR3, the DNA is TGTGCCAGCAGTTACGATCGGCGAGAGACCCAGTACTTC. Translating gives CASSYDRRETQYF.

In its sample, this clonotype was seen a few times. The J gene is TRBJ2-1, the V gene TRBV7-2, with D perhaps assigned TRBD1 or TRBD2 (5 bases each). CDR1 is SGHTA, CDR2 FQGNSA, per germline. V was pared by 1 base and J by 4 bases, with 14 bases between. The CDR3 extends over 16 amino acids. This chain's CDR3 is CASSLGGELVYNEQFF. In nucleotides, the CDR3 is TGTGCCAGCAGCTTAGGAGGGGAGTTGGTTTACAATGAGCAGTTCTTC.

There are many counts of this clonotype. The gene calls are TRBV14 and TRBJ1-6, with unresolved D. Germline assignment: CDR1 SGHDN and CDR2 FVKESK. With 4 bases removed from V and 7 bases from J, the gap between germline ends came to 8 bases. CDR3 size: 13 residues. CDR3 DNA: TGTGCCAGCAGCCTCTCGCAGAATTCACCCCTCCACTTT. This encodes CASSLSQNSPLHF.

This clonotype was seen more than once but under ten times. The chain couples TRBV5-5 to TRBJ1-1; D is uncertain. Per germline, CDR1 SGHKS and CDR2 YYEKEE (reference sequence). This CDR3 spans 13 amino acids. Trimming removed 3 bases from V and 3 bases from J, with 9 bases in between. The CDR3, as DNA: TGTGCCAGCAGCTACCTCACGGACACTGAAGCTTTCTTT. This encodes CASSYLTDTEAFF.

The V gene is TRBV6-2 or TRBV6-3, the J gene TRBJ2-7; D gene ambiguous. The germline V and J ends were trimmed by 0 bases and 3 bases, with 6 bases remaining between them. Germline V gene data show CDR1 as MNHEY and CDR2 as SVGEGT. This CDR3 is built from 13 residues. The CDR3 DNA follows: TGTGCCAGCAGTTACTCGTACAGCTACGAGCAGTACGTC. It encodes CASSYSYSYEQYV.

The chain couples TRBV5-5 to TRBJ1-6, with D unresolved. With 0 bases removed from V and 6 bases from J, the gap between germline ends came to 7 bases. Looked up from germline, CDR1 is SGHKS and CDR2 is YYEKEE (reference sequence). The CDR3 sequence is 14 residues long. The CDR3 spells CASSLEPANSPLHF. The CDR3 DNA reads as TGTGCCAGCAGCTTGGAACCAGCTAATTCACCCCTCCACTTT.

J is TRBJ2-7 and V is TRBV5-6, with a weak D call TRBD1 (6 bases). V was clipped by 3 bases and J by 3 bases, with 10 bases between them. Germline lookup yields CDR1 SGHDT and CDR2 YYEEEE. The CDR3 sequence is 13 residues long. The CDR3 region is CASSSTDSYEQYV. The DNA for the CDR3 is TGTGCCAGCAGCTCGACGGACAGCTACGAGCAGTACGTC.

V is TRBV5-8 and J is TRBJ1-2, with a weak D call TRBD1 (5 bases). Germline values: CDR1 SGHTS, CDR2 YDEGEE. This CDR3 is built from 14 residues. V lost 0 bases and J 8 bases, leaving 14 bases between the germline ends. CDR3 nucleotides: TGTGCCAGCAGCTTGGAACCGGGACCTTTGGGCTACACCTTC. Amino acids: CASSLEPGPLGYTF.

This clonotype appeared a few times. V and J are TRBV12-3 or TRBV12-4 and TRBJ2-1, with 10 nucleotides matching TRBD1. The CDR3 is 14 amino acids. Trimming took 6 bases from V and 5 from J; bases not matched to a gene: 4. CDR3 in amino acids: CASRTGTGDNEQFF. CDR3 nucleotide sequence: TGTGCCAGCAGAACCGGGACAGGGGACAATGAGCAGTTCTTC.